The clone carrying this TCR beta chain is deemed medium-sized. Its target is unknown. This specimen comes from a study of spatial heterogeneity in lung cancer. Study-level background: An average of more than ten raw reads was observed per unique TCR and UMI combination. Broader study findings: The number of expanded tumor alpha and beta chains correlated with mutation number.

The time point is: sample taken at primary tumor resection. Untreated early-stage non-small cell lung cancer patients, around 72 in total, were the donors. TCRdb re-called the 5' RACE reads with MiXCR, one entry per CDR3 protein. Of 11,000 or so distinct CDR3 sequences listed, about 13% are singletons. In germline, CDR1 is SNHLY, CDR2 FYNNEI. The CDR3 has 14 residues. Trimming took off 4 bases at V and 4 bases at J, with 12 bases between the two ends. The TCR sequence derives from a male donor with early-stage non-small cell lung cancer. This chain links TRBV2 with TRBJ2-3; D is unclear. The sequencing used lung tumor tissue, collected at surgery. The DNA for the CDR3 is TGTGCCAGCAGTGCTGAGTCCCTCGCAGATACGCAGTATTTT. This gives the protein CASSAESLADTQYF.